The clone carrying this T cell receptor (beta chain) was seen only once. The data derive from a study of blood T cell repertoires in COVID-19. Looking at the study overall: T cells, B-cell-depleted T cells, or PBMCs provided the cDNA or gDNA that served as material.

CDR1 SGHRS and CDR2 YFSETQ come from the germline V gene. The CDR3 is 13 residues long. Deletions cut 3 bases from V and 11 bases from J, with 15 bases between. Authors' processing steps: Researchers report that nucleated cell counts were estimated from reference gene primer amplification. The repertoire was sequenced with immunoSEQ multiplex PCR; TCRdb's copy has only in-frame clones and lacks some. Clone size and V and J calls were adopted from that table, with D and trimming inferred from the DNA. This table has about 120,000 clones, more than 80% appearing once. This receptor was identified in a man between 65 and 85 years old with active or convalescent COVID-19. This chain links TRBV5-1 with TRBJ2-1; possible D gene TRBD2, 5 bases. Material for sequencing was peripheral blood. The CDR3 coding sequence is TGCGCCAGCAGCTCTAGCCATCCAGGTCAGCAGTTCTTC. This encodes CASSSSHPGQQFF.